Presented here are 5 T cell receptor beta chains from one specimen sequenced in a study of tumor and adjacent non-tumor tissue in lung cancer. The template was RNA from unsorted bulk tissue. Distant lung tissue was collected more than 3 cm away from the tumor edge. Three rounds of nested PCR, following a modified ARM-PCR protocol, produced the TCRbeta library. TCRdb called the multiplex PCR reads again in MiXCR, with one record for every CDR3 protein. The sample has 110,000 or so distinct CDR3 sequences; over 55% are singletons. The sequencing sample was made of distant non-tumor lung tissue. Every receptor here comes from a man in his 60s with non-small cell lung cancer.

This clonotype was observed a few times. At one boundary the junction diverges from the germline segment, which might be a read error. The V gene is TRBV29-1, the J gene TRBJ2-1; D unclear. This CDR3 contains 15 residues. Germline CDR1 reads SQVTM; CDR2 reads ANQGSEA. For the CDR3, the DNA is TGCAGCGTTGGGGGTAGTCACAACTTCTACAATGAGCAATTCTTC. Translating it yields CSVGGSHNFYNEQFF.

Comment on this clonotype: Compared with germline, one end of the junction differs, possibly owing to a read error. J is TRBJ2-3 and V is TRBV11-1, with 7 bases that match TRBD2. Germline CDR1 reads SGHAT; CDR2 reads FQDESV (reference sequence). CDR3 size: 16 residues. The chain's CDR3 is CANSLDTAGEIDTQYF. In DNA form, the CDR3 reads TGTGCCAACAGCTTAGATACGGCGGGAGAAATAGATACGCAGTATTTT.

With respect to this clonotype: The germline gene is not matched at one end of the junction; a read error may be the cause. The rearrangement uses TRBV6-1 and TRBJ2-3, with D maybe TRBD2 (9 bases). The CDR3 runs 16 residues. Germline values: CDR1 MNHNS, CDR2 SASEGT. The CDR3 DNA is TGTGCCAACAGTGCCCGGACAGGGACTAGCACAGATACGCAGTATTTC. Amino acids: CANSARTGTSTDTQYF.

J is TRBJ2-2 and V is TRBV7-9, with D unresolved. Germline CDR1 SEHNR, CDR2 FQNEAQ (reference sequence). The CDR3 sequence is 16 residues long. Trimming pared 1 base from V and 2 bases from J, leaving 11 bases between. CDR3 sequence: CASSLVGPLNTGELFF. The CDR3 DNA sequence: TGTGCCAGCAGCTTAGTCGGACCGTTAAACACCGGGGAGCTGTTTTTT.

This chain links TRBV12-3 or TRBV12-4 with TRBJ1-1; D is uncertain. The ends were cut back, 7 bases at V and 4 bases at J, with 16 bases in the middle. The CDR3 is made up of 14 amino acids. The CDR3 DNA sequence: TGTGCCAGCACGCGGGTGGGAGCTTTCACTGAAGCTTTCTTT. Translating it yields CASTRVGAFTEAFF.